The source of this TCR beta chain is a study of T-cell memory formation after mild COVID-19. As for the study in general: The study found TCR clusters largely donor specific. Study-level findings and limits: Contracting CD8+ clones were enriched in EMRA, CD4+ mainly in CM and EM. CD4/CD8 balance held among clones contracting day 15 to 85, and later expanders leaned CD4+.

This CDR3 has 10 amino acids. The germline gives CDR1 SEHNR, CDR2 FQNEAQ (reference sequence). V was clipped by 10 bases and J by 6 bases, with 8 bases between them. Constant-segment primers were used for 5'RACE, and the resulting TCR alpha and TCR beta cDNA libraries carried sample barcodes and UMIs. TCRdb re-derived calls from the 5' RACE reads in MiXCR, one entry per CDR3 protein. This table has roughly 400,000 distinct CDR3 sequences, roughly 15% appearing once. This clonotype was detected only a few times. What it recognizes is unknown. This rearrangement joins TRBV7-9 to TRBJ2-3, with a possible D match to TRBD2 (6 bases). Material for sequencing was PBMCs or a T cell subset sorted from them (not recorded which). The TCR was taken from a man aged 18 to 29 who had mild COVID-19 (a few samples of this study predate the infection). Cell type and time point are not known. In nucleotides, the CDR3 is TGTGCCAACGCGGGGGATACGCAGTATTTT. Protein sequence: CANAGDTQYF. Together with reference TRBV7-9 and TRBJ2-3, the CDR3 gives the full variable domain: DTGVSQNPRHKITKRGQNVTFRCDPISEHNRLYWYRQTLGQGPEFLTYFQNEAQLEKSRLLSDRFSAERPKGSFSTLEIQRTEQGDSAMYLCANAGDTQYFGPGTRLTVL.